This T cell receptor (beta chain) was documented in a study of blood T cell repertoires in COVID-19. Only one count was recorded for this clone. This CDR3 is built from 14 residues. Trimming removed 6 bases at V and 2 bases at J, with 14 bases between. Germline CDR1 LNHDA, CDR2 SQIVND (reference sequence). Data came from immunoSEQ multiplex PCR; TCRdb stores just in-frame clones and leaves some out. The table lists fewer than 25,000 clones, around 90% of them singletons. The J gene is TRBJ2-7, the V gene TRBV19, with D perhaps matching TRBD2 (6 bases). The sequence derives from a woman older than 75 with active COVID-19. The sample was peripheral blood. CDR3 residues: CASSRSREAYEQYF. The DNA for the CDR3 is TGTGCCAGTAGCAGGAGCAGGGAGGCCTACGAGCAGTACTTC.